This TCR beta chain was sequenced in a study of shared clonotypes between healthy human individuals. Across the study: Per donor, CD8 memory used one plate, CD8 naive used two, CD4 memory used three and CD4 naive used three. The study's findings and limits: Memory subsets generally showed lower estimated richness than naive subsets.

Naive CD8 cells lacked CD45RO and underwent positive selection for CCR7, leaving out terminally differentiated effector memory CD45RA+ cells. Data came from immunoSEQ multiplex PCR; TCRdb stores just in-frame clones and leaves some out. The sample lists millions of clones, 85% to 95% occurring once. The CDR3 loop spans 12 amino acids. The V gene's germline CDR1 is SEHNR and CDR2 FQNEAQ (reference sequence). About this clone itself: The antigen is not known.

The source of this sequence is a man aged 18 to 29 in good health. Some clones in this sample may be carry-over from other donors' samples. The rearrangement joins TRBV7-9 to TRBJ2-5; D uncertain. Specimen: naive CD8+ T cells from PBMCs. The CDR3 DNA reads as TGTGCAATATTTGTCCCGATAGAGACCCAGTACTTC. The encoded protein is CAIFVPIETQYF.